The 10 T cell receptor beta chains below come from one sample, sequenced in a study of cytomegalovirus exposure and HLA in healthy donors. With 60 Vbeta and 13 Jbeta primers, the PCR was carried out. TCRdb's copy holds only in-frame clones and misses some; the assay was immunoSEQ multiplex PCR. Of approximately 97,000 clones listed, 79% are singletons. The specimen was PBMCs. These receptors all come from a male donor in good health and CMV-seropositive.

This CDR3 is CASSQDPTSGAYEQYF. The CDR3 bases are TGCGCCAGCAGCCAAGATCCGACTAGCGGGGCCTACGAGCAGTACTTC. V usage is TRBV4-1 and J usage is TRBJ2-7, with TRBD2 matching 11 bases. V was pared by 0 bases and J by 2 bases, with 3 bases of the junction left unmatched. The germline V gene has CDR1 MGHRA and CDR2 YSYEKL. The CDR3 covers 16 residues.

The CDR3: CSVEVPTGDEKLFF. In nucleotides, the CDR3 is TGCAGCGTTGAAGTCCCGACGGGGGATGAAAAACTGTTTTTT. The chain has TRBV29-1 and TRBJ1-4, with D maybe TRBD1 (5 bases). This CDR3 is built from 14 residues. V was cut by 1 base and J by 6 bases, with 12 bases left in between. Per germline, CDR1 SQVTM and CDR2 ANQGSEA.

The J gene is TRBJ1-1, the V gene TRBV6-5; 10 nucleotides agree with TRBD1. Germline-derived CDR1 and CDR2 are MNHEY and SVGAGI. The CDR3 is 12 amino acids. Trimming at V came to 6 bases and at J to 6 bases, leaving 1 base not matched to a gene. The CDR3 DNA is TGTGCCAGCAGGGGGACAGGGGCTGAAGCTTTCTTT. Encoded protein: CASRGTGAEAFF.

J is TRBJ1-1 and V is TRBV9, with 8 bases that match TRBD1. The V gene end was trimmed by 4 bases and the J gene end by 5 bases; junction bases not matched to a gene: 10. This CDR3 spans 15 amino acids. In germline, CDR1 is SGDLS, CDR2 YYNGEE. DNA for the CDR3: TGTGCCAGCAGCCCGACCTCAGGGGGCCGGACTGAAGCTTTCTTT. Amino acids: CASSPTSGGRTEAFF. Supplemented by reference TRBV9 and TRBJ1-1, the full variable domain reads DSGVTQTPKHLITATGQRVTLRCSPRSGDLSVYWYQQSLDQGLQFLIQYYNGEERAKGNILERFSAQQFPDLHSELNLSSLELGDSALYFCASSPTSGGRTEAFFGQGTRLTVV.

The CDR3 region is CASSLGRGRYGYTF. CDR3 sequence (DNA): TGTGCCAGCAGCTTGGGGAGAGGAAGATATGGCTACACCTTC. This chain connects TRBV5-8 to TRBJ1-2; D gene unclear. The length of the CDR3 is 14 residues. The germline V and J ends were trimmed by 0 bases and 5 bases, with 11 bases remaining between them. Germline CDR1 and CDR2: SGHTS and YDEGEE. Looking up the rest from reference TRBV5-8 and TRBJ1-2 gives the full variable domain: EAGVTQSPTHLIKTRGQQATLRCSPISGHTSVYWYQQALGLGLQFLLWYDEGEERNRGNFPPRFSGRQFPNYSSELNVNALELEDSALYLCASSLGRGRYGYTFGSGTRLTVV.

The CDR3 DNA sequence: TGTGCTAGTGGTTTGAGCCCTGCGGGGGCCCCCGGCGAGCAGTACTTC. Translating gives CASGLSPAGAPGEQYF. The genes are TRBV12-5 and TRBJ2-7, with D possibly TRBD2 on 7 matching bases. CDR1 LGHNT and CDR2 FRNRAP come from the germline V gene. V gave up 2 bases and J gave up 6 bases, with 20 bases separating them. The CDR3 extends over 16 amino acids.

In DNA form, the CDR3 reads TGTGCCAGCAGCCGATTCGGGGGTACTAATGAAAAACTGTTTTTT. As protein: CASSRFGGTNEKLFF. The chain joins TRBV11-3 to TRBJ1-4, with D possibly being TRBD1 (5 bases). Trimming pared 5 bases from V and 2 bases from J, leaving 12 bases between. Germline CDR1 SGHNT, CDR2 YENEEA. This CDR3 is built from 15 residues.

The chain carries TRBV4-1 and TRBJ1-5; 8 bases line up with TRBD1. V lost 4 bases to trimming and J lost 3 bases; unmatched junction nucleotides: 11. The CDR3 has 17 residues. The V gene's germline CDR1 is MGHRA and CDR2 YSYEKL. The CDR3 protein is CASSRYSDRGINQPQHF. The CDR3 coding sequence is TGCGCCAGCAGCCGATACTCCGACAGGGGCATCAATCAGCCCCAGCATTTT.

This sequence joins TRBV19 and TRBJ2-5; D call uncertain. CDR3 length: 14 residues. Trimming pared 6 bases from V and 2 bases from J, leaving 13 bases between. Looked up from germline, CDR1 is LNHDA and CDR2 is SQIVND (reference sequence). In DNA, the CDR3 is TGTGCCAGTAGCCCCAGTAATCAGCAAGAGACCCAGTACTTC. It codes for CASSPSNQQETQYF.

This clone was seen just once. The rearrangement joins TRBV30 to TRBJ1-5, with D unresolved. Trimming left V 0 bases short and J 5 bases short, with 20 bases between. The CDR3 contains 17 residues. Germline V lookup: CDR1 GTSNPN, CDR2 SVGIG (reference sequence). The CDR3 sequence is CAWSVGSREGRYQPQHF. The CDR3 DNA sequence: TGTGCCTGGAGTGTCGGCAGTAGAGAGGGAAGGTATCAGCCCCAGCATTTT.